Shown below are 27 T cell receptor beta chains from a single sample sequenced in a study of control samples from healthy donors and cancer patients. Generated by immunoSEQ multiplex PCR, the TCRdb table keeps only in-frame clones and is missing some. Among roughly 100,000 clones, around 88% were seen once, and the ten largest hold about 18%. The sequencing sample was made of PBMCs. These receptor sequences come from a man between 60 and 75 years old with lung cancer.

This clone was picked up a small number of times. The rearrangement links TRBV6-2 or TRBV6-3 to TRBJ2-7, with D unclear. The CDR3 has 15 residues. Germline CDR1 reads MNHEY; CDR2 reads SVGEGT. Deletions cut 0 bases from V and 0 bases from J, with 9 bases between. The CDR3 DNA is TGTGCCAGCAGTTACTCGAATCCGAGCTCCTACGAGCAGTACTTC. Encoded protein: CASSYSNPSSYEQYF.

This clone has just a few counts. The chain has TRBV7-9 and TRBJ1-2; 7 bases align to TRBD1. V shed 3 bases and J 0 bases; nucleotides not matched to a gene: 4. Looked up from germline, CDR1 is SEHNR and CDR2 is FQNEAQ (reference sequence). There are 15 residues in the CDR3. The CDR3: CASSFPDRSNYGYTF. The CDR3 DNA is TGTGCCAGCAGCTTCCCGGACAGGTCTAACTATGGCTACACCTTC.

The V call is TRBV5-4, the J call TRBJ2-3, with 16 bases aligning to TRBD2. Trimming removed 4 bases from V and 1 base from J; junction bases left unmatched: 0. This CDR3 has 16 residues. Germline values: CDR1 SGHNT, CDR2 YYREEE (reference sequence). CDR3 sequence: CASSGTSGGGTDTQYF. The DNA for the CDR3 is TGTGCCAGCAGCGGGACTAGCGGGGGGGGCACAGATACGCAGTATTTT.

The chain couples TRBV5-4 to TRBJ1-1; D call uncertain. Trimming removed 2 bases at V and 1 base at J, with 9 bases between. From germline, CDR1 is SGHNT and CDR2 YYREEE (reference sequence). This CDR3 has 14 residues. The CDR3 here is CASSLDPGNTEAFF. The DNA of the CDR3 is TGTGCCAGCAGCTTAGATCCGGGGAACACTGAAGCTTTCTTT. Variable domain in full (rest from reference TRBV5-4 and TRBJ1-1): ETGVTQSPTHLIKTRGQQVTLRCSSQSGHNTVSWYQQALGQGPQFIFQYYREEENGRGNFPPRFSGLQFPNYSSELNVNALELDDSALYLCASSLDPGNTEAFFGQGTRLTVV.

V and J are TRBV9 and TRBJ2-1, with unresolved D. Germline V gene lookup returns CDR1 SGDLS and CDR2 YYNGEE. V was pared by 6 bases and J by 0 bases, with 10 bases between. This CDR3 is built from 14 residues. CDR3 in amino acids: CASTPMGSYNEQFF. Written as DNA, the CDR3 is TGTGCCAGCACACCCATGGGCTCCTACAATGAGCAGTTCTTC.

The chain carries TRBV7-9 and TRBJ1-2; D unresolved. Trimming took off 4 bases at V and 0 bases at J, with 15 bases between the two ends. The length of the CDR3 is 16 residues. Germline-derived CDR1 and CDR2 are SEHNR and FQNEAQ (reference sequence). The DNA for the CDR3 is TGTGCCAGCAGCTCGCGCGGCGCAGAGACTAACTATGGCTACACCTTC. This sequence encodes CASSSRGAETNYGYTF.

The chain uses TRBV6-6 and TRBJ2-1, with TRBD2 matching over 12 bases. J lost 10 bases, V lost 4 bases, and 8 bases had no gene match. The germline V gene has CDR1 MNHNY and CDR2 SVGAGI (reference sequence). The CDR3 runs 15 residues. The DNA of the CDR3 is TGTGCCAGCAGTTGGAGGACTAGCGGGGAGGACGAGCAGTTCTTC. It codes for CASSWRTSGEDEQFF.

This chain links TRBV14 with TRBJ1-2; a possible D gene is TRBD1 (6 bases). The V end was cut by 4 bases, the J end by 5 bases, with 8 bases between. Per germline, CDR1 SGHDN and CDR2 FVKESK. The CDR3 is 12 amino acids. CDR3 bases: TGTGCCAGCAGCCTGACAGGTTATGGCTACACCTTC. Protein: CASSLTGYGYTF.

The genes are TRBV7-2 and TRBJ1-3; D not resolved. Germline-derived CDR1 and CDR2 are SGHTA and FQGNSA. The CDR3 contains 13 residues. Between the trimmed V and J ends, which lost 2 bases and 0 bases, there was a span of 2 bases. The CDR3 coding sequence is TGTGCCAGCAGCTTACTCTCTGGAAACACCATATATTTT. Its translation: CASSLLSGNTIYF.

The J gene is TRBJ2-2, the V gene TRBV27; unclear D gene. This CDR3 has 14 amino acids. Germline CDR1 MNHEY, CDR2 SMNVEV (reference sequence). Trimming pared 1 base from V and 2 bases from J, leaving 5 bases between. CDR3 in DNA: TGTGCCAGCAGTTTATTAGGTAACACCGGGGAGCTGTTTTTT. Translated: CASSLLGNTGELFF.

The rearrangement links TRBV29-1 to TRBJ1-2, with D tentatively TRBD1 (5 bases). From germline, CDR1 is SQVTM and CDR2 ANQGSEA. The ends were cut back, 2 bases at V and 4 bases at J, with 11 bases in the middle. This CDR3 is 13 amino acids long. The CDR3 DNA is TGCAGCGTTGAATCCGGGACCTCCTATGGCTACACCTTC. Encoded protein: CSVESGTSYGYTF.

The chain employs TRBV29-1 and TRBJ1-1; 12 bases are shared with TRBD1. CDR1 is SQVTM, CDR2 ANQGSEA, per germline. With V trimmed by 7 bases and J by 6 bases, 6 bases remained unmatched. This CDR3 is built from 13 residues. The CDR3 spells CSAGGQGAAEAFF. CDR3 sequence (DNA): TGCAGCGCCGGGGGACAGGGGGCGGCTGAAGCTTTCTTT.

The rearrangement joins TRBV11-2 to TRBJ1-2, with a possible D match to TRBD1 (5 bases). There are 15 residues in the CDR3. The germline CDR1 and CDR2 sequences are SGHAT and FQNNGV. Trimming pared 1 base from V and 0 bases from J, leaving 9 bases between. The CDR3 loop reads CASSLGEGPNYGYTF. CDR3 bases: TGTGCCAGCAGCTTAGGGGAGGGGCCTAACTATGGCTACACCTTC.

This chain connects TRBV9 to TRBJ2-2; tentatively, D is TRBD1 (6 bases). Germline loops: CDR1 SGDLS, CDR2 YYNGEE. This CDR3 spans 17 amino acids. The V gene lost 3 bases and the J gene lost 0 bases, with 15 bases spanning the gap. The CDR3 protein is CASSGSQRDTNTGELFF. CDR3 in DNA: TGTGCCAGCAGCGGCTCACAGAGGGACACGAACACCGGGGAGCTGTTTTTT. Full variable domain (outside the CDR3, taken from reference TRBV9 and TRBJ2-2): DSGVTQTPKHLITATGQRVTLRCSPRSGDLSVYWYQQSLDQGLQFLIQYYNGEERAKGNILERFSAQQFPDLHSELNLSSLELGDSALYFCASSGSQRDTNTGELFFGEGSRLTVL.

V usage is TRBV30 and J usage is TRBJ2-1; 15 nucleotides match TRBD2. V shed 1 base, J shed 9 bases, and the junction held 4 bases outside the gene matches. Germline lookup yields CDR1 GTSNPN and CDR2 SVGIG (reference sequence). The CDR3 covers 15 residues. The CDR3 sequence: CAWSEGLAGGSEQFF. The CDR3 DNA reads as TGTGCCTGGAGTGAGGGACTAGCGGGGGGTAGTGAGCAGTTCTTC.

The chain employs TRBV14 and TRBJ1-5; 11 positions match TRBD1. V shed 4 bases and J 6 bases; nucleotides not matched to a gene: 8. CDR3 length: 16 amino acids. CDR1 is SGHDN, CDR2 FVKESK, per germline. The CDR3 nucleotides read TGTGCCAGCAGCCGAGCCGGGACAGGGGGTTTTCAGCCCCAGCATTTT. It is translated as CASSRAGTGGFQPQHF.

The V call is TRBV3-1 (or the pseudogene TRBV3-2), the J call TRBJ1-5, with D hard to call. Germline V gene lookup returns CDR1 LGHDT and CDR2 YNNKEL (reference sequence). Trimming took 0 bases from V and 4 from J, leaving 10 bases between them. This CDR3 has 15 residues. Written as DNA, the CDR3 is TGTGCCAGCAGCCAAGAATCCGGGTTAAATCAGCCCCAGCATTTT. This encodes CASSQESGLNQPQHF.

This rearrangement joins TRBV5-1 to TRBJ1-3, with TRBD1 identical over 7 bases. V shed 0 bases, J shed 3 bases, and the junction held 3 bases outside the gene matches. CDR3 length: 15 amino acids. The germline V gene encodes CDR1 SGHRS and CDR2 YFSETQ. CDR3 residues: CASSLDPGGGNTIYF. CDR3 DNA sequence: TGCGCCAGCAGCTTGGATCCAGGGGGTGGAAACACCATATATTTT.

The rearrangement uses TRBV30 and TRBJ2-2, with D unresolved. The CDR3 is 13 residues long. Germline-derived CDR1 and CDR2 are GTSNPN and SVGIG (reference sequence). The V gene lost 1 base and the J gene lost 8 bases, with 11 bases spanning the gap. The CDR3 region is CAWSAIGEGELFF. DNA of the CDR3: TGTGCCTGGAGTGCCATTGGGGAAGGGGAGCTGTTTTTT.

The chain couples TRBV27 to TRBJ1-2, with a tentative D call TRBD1 (5 bases). From germline, CDR1 is MNHEY and CDR2 SMNVEV (reference sequence). Trimming took 6 bases from V and 4 from J, leaving 15 bases between them. This CDR3 is built from 14 residues. As DNA, the CDR3 is TGTGCCAGCAGCGGGGGACGGACATTCTATGGCTACACCTTC. Protein: CASSGGRTFYGYTF.

The genes are TRBV7-2 and TRBJ2-1, with D unclear. This CDR3 region has 15 residues. With 5 bases removed from V and 8 bases from J, the gap between germline ends came to 19 bases. CDR1 and CDR2 from the germline V gene are SGHTA and FQGNSA. The CDR3 DNA is TGTGCCAGCAGCGGTCGTCAGTTGGCGACGCATGAGCAGTTCTTC. This codes for CASSGRQLATHEQFF.

The chain is built from TRBV2 and TRBJ2-7; D not certain. The CDR3 consists of 12 residues. The germline CDR1 and CDR2 sequences are SNHLY and FYNNEI. Trimming removed 6 bases at V and 0 bases at J, with 6 bases between. The CDR3 sequence is CASRVSSYEQYF. The CDR3 bases are TGTGCCAGCAGGGTTAGCTCCTACGAGCAGTACTTC. Using reference TRBV2 and TRBJ2-7 for the parts outside the CDR3, the full variable domain is EPEVTQTPSHQVTQMGQEVILRCVPISNHLYFYWYRQILGQKVEFLVSFYNNEISEKSEIFDDQFSVERPDGSNFTLKIRSTKLEDSAMYFCASRVSSYEQYFGPGTRLTVT.

The count of this clone is one. V and J are TRBV7-8 and TRBJ1-5; no firm D call. The CDR3 covers 15 residues. V was cut by 2 bases and J by 5 bases, with 13 bases left in between. Germline V lookup: CDR1 SGHVS, CDR2 FQNEAQ. The CDR3, as DNA: TGTGCCAGCAGCTTACGGGGAATCTTGGATCAGCCCCAGCATTTT. The encoded protein is CASSLRGILDQPQHF. Full variable domain (outside the CDR3, taken from reference TRBV7-8 and TRBJ1-5): GAGVSQSPRYKVAKRGQDVALRCDPISGHVSLFWYQQALGQGPEFLTYFQNEAQLDKSGLPSDRFFAERPEGSVSTLKIQRTQQEDSAVYLCASSLRGILDQPQHFGDGTRLSIL.

This chain uses TRBV7-2 with TRBJ1-4, with 9 bases that match TRBD1. V was pared by 3 bases and J by 7 bases, with 3 bases of the junction left unmatched. The germline CDR1 and CDR2 sequences are SGHTA and FQGNSA. This CDR3 region has 14 residues. The CDR3 region is CASSFWDRAEKLFF. Written as DNA, the CDR3 is TGTGCCAGCAGCTTTTGGGACAGGGCTGAAAAACTGTTTTTT. Full variable domain (missing parts from reference TRBV7-2 and TRBJ1-4): GAGVSQSPSNKVTEKGKDVELRCDPISGHTALYWYRQSLGQGLEFLIYFQGNSAPDKSGLPSDRFSAERTGGSVSTLTIQRTQQEDSAVYLCASSFWDRAEKLFFGSGTQLSVL.

J is TRBJ1-6 and V is TRBV6-4; 8 bases map to TRBD1. The CDR3 consists of 15 residues. The trim removed 6 bases at V and 8 bases at J, leaving 9 bases unmatched. Germline assignment: CDR1 MRHNA and CDR2 SNTAGT. CDR3 nucleotide sequence: TGTGCCAGCAGGGGACAGGCGGCTCATGATTCACCCCTCCACTTT. Its protein is CASRGQAAHDSPLHF.

This clone was detected once. The V and J genes are TRBV6-5 and TRBJ1-5, with D unclear. The CDR3 contains 15 residues. The V gene lost 7 bases and the J gene lost 6 bases, with 19 bases spanning the gap. In germline, CDR1 is MNHEY, CDR2 SVGAGI. CDR3 coding DNA: TGTGCCAGCAACTCACCGGACCCCCGGAGTCAGCCCCAGCATTTT. Protein: CASNSPDPRSQPQHF.

The V and J genes are TRBV9 and TRBJ2-3; 10 nucleotides agree with TRBD2. The CDR3 is made up of 16 amino acids. Germline V gene lookup returns CDR1 SGDLS and CDR2 YYNGEE. Trimming removed 3 bases from V and 2 bases from J; junction bases left unmatched: 6. The CDR3 coding sequence is TGTGCCAGCAGCGAAGGGACTAGCGATGTCACAGATACGCAGTATTTT. It is translated as CASSEGTSDVTDTQYF.